Below, 28 T cell receptor beta chains from the same sample are listed, as sequenced in a study of CD8 T cells in Susac syndrome. Random hexamers served to reverse transcribe about 0.5 to 1 ug RNA. Each CDR3 protein is one row after TCRdb ran MiXCR on the immunoSEQ multiplex PCR reads. The sample carries hundreds of thousands of distinct CDR3 sequences, about 89% recorded once. The sequenced sample was CD8+ T cells from PBMCs. The receptors derive from a human donor with multiple sclerosis.

The rearrangement uses TRBV2 and TRBJ2-7; 10 nucleotides match TRBD1. Germline-derived CDR1 and CDR2 are SNHLY and FYNNEI. The trim removed 6 bases at V and 0 bases at J, leaving 14 bases unmatched. CDR3 size: 18 residues. CDR3 sequence reads: CASSVPGQGKVSSYEQYF. The CDR3 DNA reads as TGTGCCAGCAGCGTCCCGGGACAGGGGAAGGTGAGCTCCTACGAGCAGTACTTC.

The chain has TRBV6-5 and TRBJ1-2; D is perhaps TRBD1 (5 bases). This CDR3 spans 15 amino acids. Trimming took off 0 bases at V and 7 bases at J, with 15 bases between the two ends. Germline V gives CDR1 MNHEY, CDR2 SVGAGI. CDR3 amino acids: CASSYSTEAPRGYTF. DNA for the CDR3: TGTGCCAGCAGTTACTCGACAGAAGCTCCGCGTGGCTACACCTTC.

The chain recombines TRBV6-5 with TRBJ1-1, with no clear D. The CDR3 is 13 residues long. The germline V and J ends were trimmed by 6 bases and 3 bases, with 11 bases remaining between them. Germline V gene data show CDR1 as MNHEY and CDR2 as SVGAGI. The DNA for the CDR3 is TGTGCCAGCAGCTCCGGATCTTACACTGAAGCTTTCTTT. This encodes CASSSGSYTEAFF.

This clonotype was seen more than once but under ten times. The V and J genes are TRBV12-3 or TRBV12-4 and TRBJ1-4, with 11 positions matching TRBD1. The V segment lost 5 bases and the J segment 8 bases; nucleotides outside the gene matches: 4. The CDR3 covers 14 residues. The CDR3 is CASSQGQGGEKLFF. CDR3 sequence (DNA): TGTGCCAGCAGTCAGGGACAGGGGGGAGAAAAACTGTTTTTT.

V usage is TRBV27 and J usage is TRBJ1-5; 7 bases line up with TRBD1. Germline loops: CDR1 MNHEY, CDR2 SMNVEV (reference sequence). The CDR3 length is 15 residues. V was pared by 5 bases and J by 0 bases, with 4 bases of the junction left unmatched. DNA for the CDR3: TGTGCCAGCAGTACCAGGGGGTTTAGCAATCAGCCCCAGCATTTT. Translating it yields CASSTRGFSNQPQHF.

There are a few counts of this clonotype. This chain connects TRBV24-1 to TRBJ2-7, with no clear D. The CDR3 is made up of 11 amino acids. V lost 2 bases and J lost 2, with 0 bases in between. In germline, CDR1 is KGHDR, CDR2 SFDVKD. The CDR3 nucleotides read TGTGCCACCAGTGATTCCTACGAGCAGTACTTC. Translated, it gives CATSDSYEQYF.

This chain joins TRBV15 and TRBJ2-1; perhaps TRBD2 as D (6 bases). V lost 8 bases and J 8 bases, leaving 22 bases between the germline ends. Germline V gene data show CDR1 as LNHNV and CDR2 as YYDKDF (reference sequence). CDR3 size: 15 residues. As DNA, the CDR3 is TGTGCCACCGGCCCCTCGGGACTCCCGATCGATGAGCAGTTCTTC. Its protein product is CATGPSGLPIDEQFF.

V gene TRBV19 combines with J gene TRBJ2-7; D call uncertain. The CDR3 is 14 amino acids. Germline V gene sequence: CDR1 LNHDA, CDR2 SQIVND (reference sequence). V was shortened by 3 bases and J by 0 bases, with 9 bases between the two germline ends. CDR3 amino acids: CASSMGLRSYEQYF. The DNA for the CDR3 is TGTGCCAGTAGTATGGGCCTGCGCTCCTACGAGCAGTACTTC.

V usage is TRBV6-2 or TRBV6-3 and J usage is TRBJ2-5, with TRBD1 as a possible D gene (5 bases). This CDR3 region has 19 residues. Germline V lookup: CDR1 MNHEY, CDR2 SVGEGT. Trimming stripped 0 bases from V and 1 base from J, with 21 bases between. CDR3 loop: CASSYSGAWGPLFQETQYF. The CDR3 bases are TGTGCCAGCAGTTACTCGGGTGCGTGGGGCCCGCTATTCCAAGAGACCCAGTACTTC.

This chain uses TRBV10-3 with TRBJ1-6, with D hard to call. The length of the CDR3 is 15 residues. CDR1 is ENHRY, CDR2 SYGVKD, per germline. Trimming cost V 3 bases and J 0 bases, with 6 bases left between them. The CDR3 bases are TGTGCCATCAGTGACAGGAGCTCCTATAATTCACCCCTCCACTTT. Its translation is CAISDRSSYNSPLHF.

The gene calls are TRBV20-1 and TRBJ2-7; D possibly corresponds to TRBD1 (6 bases). The V gene lost 2 bases and the J gene lost 2 bases, with 13 bases spanning the gap. CDR3 length: 14 residues. CDR1 and CDR2 (germline): DFQATT, SNEGSKA (reference sequence). As DNA, the CDR3 is TGCAGTGCTAGACCCAGGGGAGCGGCCTACGAGCAGTACTTC. It yields the protein CSARPRGAAYEQYF.

V gene TRBV9 combines with J gene TRBJ2-2, with 14 positions matching TRBD2. The germline CDR1 and CDR2 sequences are SGDLS and YYNGEE. This CDR3 region has 18 residues. J lost 4 bases, V lost 4 bases, and 9 bases had no gene match. CDR3 protein: CASSSAGTSGRFTGELFF. The CDR3 region has the DNA TGTGCCAGCAGCTCAGCCGGGACTAGCGGGAGATTCACCGGGGAGCTGTTTTTT. The full variable domain, completed using reference TRBV9 and TRBJ2-2, is DSGVTQTPKHLITATGQRVTLRCSPRSGDLSVYWYQQSLDQGLQFLIQYYNGEERAKGNILERFSAQQFPDLHSELNLSSLELGDSALYFCASSSAGTSGRFTGELFFGEGSRLTVL.

The chain is built from TRBV30 and TRBJ2-1; D is undetermined. V lost 3 bases and J 7 bases, leaving 13 bases between the germline ends. This CDR3 comprises 13 residues. The germline gives CDR1 GTSNPN, CDR2 SVGIG (reference sequence). The CDR3 DNA sequence: TGTGCCTGGAGCCCCGCCCCTGGGAATGAGCAGTTCTTC. Translation: CAWSPAPGNEQFF.

The chain carries TRBV9 and TRBJ1-5, with D perhaps matching TRBD1 (5 bases). The V gene's germline CDR1 is SGDLS and CDR2 YYNGEE. V was pared by 0 bases and J by 6 bases, with 10 bases between. The CDR3 covers 14 residues. In DNA form, the CDR3 reads TGTGCCAGCAGCGTAGAAGGGGCGGGTCAGCCCCAGCATTTT. Translation: CASSVEGAGQPQHF.

The chain has TRBV28 and TRBJ2-5, with TRBD2 matching 7 bases. Germline CDR1 reads MDHEN; CDR2 reads SYDVKM. With V trimmed by 5 bases and J by 5 bases, 11 bases remained unmatched. The CDR3 is 15 amino acids. The CDR3 region is CASSPRGGVRETQYF. CDR3 sequence (DNA): TGTGCCAGCAGTCCCCGCGGGGGAGTTCGGGAGACCCAGTACTTC.

V is TRBV27 and J is TRBJ2-3, with 11 bases lining up with TRBD2. CDR3 length equals 14 residues. Germline V CDR1 and CDR2: MNHEY, SMNVEV (reference sequence). J gave up 6 bases and V 6 bases, and 5 bases lay outside the gene matches. The CDR3 is CASSSGLAVDTQYF. The CDR3, as DNA: TGTGCCAGCAGCTCGGGACTAGCGGTTGATACGCAGTATTTT.

This sequence joins TRBV6-5 and TRBJ2-3; D possibly corresponds to TRBD2 (5 bases). The V end lost 2 bases, the J end lost 0 bases, and 9 bases lay between the germline ends. The germline gives CDR1 MNHEY, CDR2 SVGAGI. CDR3 length: 15 amino acids. The CDR3: CASSYNGLSTDTQYF. The DNA of the CDR3 is TGTGCCAGCAGTTACAACGGACTGAGCACAGATACGCAGTATTTT.

For this clonotype: The DNA is left out, because the CDR3 cannot be placed on it with certainty; the CDR3 is given as TCRdb lists it. This chain uses TRBV27 with TRBJ2-3; the table assigns TRBD1, which was not confirmed against the DNA. 16 amino acids form the CDR3, both terminal residues included. From germline, CDR1 is MNHEY and CDR2 SMNVEV (reference sequence). The CDR3 loop reads CASSSSGRVSTDTQYF.

The chain couples TRBV12-3 or TRBV12-4 to TRBJ2-1; D may match TRBD1 or TRBD2 (6 bases each). The CDR3 is 16 residues long. Trimming left V 2 bases short and J 1 base short, with 12 bases between. The CDR3 protein is CASSLPGGLSYNEQFF. In DNA, the CDR3 is TGTGCCAGCAGTTTACCCGGGGGCTTATCCTACAATGAGCAGTTCTTC.

This rearrangement joins TRBV20-1 to TRBJ2-1, with unresolved D. Trimming removed 0 bases at V and 7 bases at J, with 19 bases between. The CDR3 is 16 residues long. In germline, CDR1 is DFQATT, CDR2 SNEGSKA (reference sequence). CDR3 loop: CSARDWAADTMNEQFF. The CDR3 DNA is TGCAGTGCTAGAGATTGGGCAGCCGATACAATGAATGAGCAGTTCTTC.

The J gene is TRBJ2-7, the V gene TRBV12-3 or TRBV12-4, with D unresolved. The CDR3 has 13 amino acids. The V and J ends lost 2 bases and 3 bases respectively, with 8 bases between them. This chain's CDR3 is CASSLNSLYEQYF. DNA for the CDR3: TGTGCCAGCAGTTTAAACAGCCTCTACGAGCAGTACTTC.

This chain links TRBV12-5 with TRBJ2-3; unclear D gene. This CDR3 is built from 13 residues. V was trimmed by 1 base and J by 4 bases, leaving 6 bases between them. The germline V gene has CDR1 LGHNT and CDR2 FRNRAP. The CDR3 DNA follows: TGTGCTAGTGGTTTGGACCCCTCAGATACGCAGTATTTT. Translating it yields CASGLDPSDTQYF.

This clonotype was detected only once. This chain connects TRBV7-9 to TRBJ1-1; D unclear. CDR3 length: 14 residues. V was clipped by 4 bases and J by 5 bases, with 14 bases between them. The germline CDR1 and CDR2 sequences are SEHNR and FQNEAQ (reference sequence). CDR3 sequence reads: CASSYGPGETEAFF. CDR3 in DNA: TGTGCCAGCAGCTACGGGCCGGGCGAAACTGAAGCTTTCTTT.

V and J are TRBV6-2 or TRBV6-3 and TRBJ2-1; possibly TRBD2 for D (5 bases). V lost 2 bases and J lost 5, with 13 bases in between. The CDR3 loop spans 15 amino acids. Germline-derived CDR1 and CDR2 are MNHEY and SVGEGT. CDR3 residues: CASSYRGFSHNEQFF. The CDR3 DNA sequence: TGTGCCAGCAGTTACCGAGGGTTTTCCCACAATGAGCAGTTCTTC.

The rearrangement joins TRBV7-2 to TRBJ2-3; TRBD2 matches at 15 bases. The V and J ends lost 3 bases and 1 base, in that order; junction bases with no gene match: 5. The CDR3 totals 18 residues. Germline V gives CDR1 SGHTA, CDR2 FQGNSA. CDR3 loop: CASSLVGLAGGRTDTQYF. DNA of the CDR3: TGTGCCAGCAGCTTGGTAGGACTAGCGGGGGGGCGCACAGATACGCAGTATTTT.

This chain uses TRBV11-2 with TRBJ1-1; unclear D gene. V lost 8 bases to trimming and J lost 0 bases, with 16 bases between them. The CDR3 has 15 residues. The germline CDR1 and CDR2 sequences are SGHAT and FQNNGV. CDR3 protein: CASARFGVMNTEAFF. CDR3 DNA: TGTGCCAGCGCCCGCTTTGGGGTCATGAACACTGAAGCTTTCTTT.

This chain connects TRBV27 to TRBJ2-3, with 9 bases that match TRBD2. The CDR3 runs to 15 residues. Germline V gene sequence: CDR1 MNHEY, CDR2 SMNVEV (reference sequence). The J segment lost 5 bases and the V segment lost 6 bases, leaving 9 bases of the junction unmatched. The CDR3 sequence is CASSSIAGVGDTQYF. In DNA, the CDR3 is TGTGCCAGCAGCTCGATAGCGGGAGTTGGAGATACGCAGTATTTT.

This chain links TRBV19 with TRBJ1-1; perhaps TRBD1 as D (5 bases). V was shortened by 5 bases and J by 1 base, with 5 bases between the two germline ends. CDR1 is LNHDA and CDR2 is SQIVND in the germline V gene (reference sequence). The CDR3 loop spans 12 amino acids. DNA of the CDR3: TGTGCCAGTAGTCAGGGGAACACTGAAGCTTTCTTT. This sequence encodes CASSQGNTEAFF.